A single sample gave rise to the 21 T cell receptor beta chains below, sequenced in a study of CXCR3-negative and CXCR3-positive naive CD8 T cells. General observations from the study: Against CXCR3-negative naive cells, CXCR3-positive naive cells showed more hydrophobic TRB CDR3s.

These receptors' targets are unknown. UMI-labeled 5' RACE TRB cDNA libraries were prepared from the cells. TCRdb re-called the 5' RACE reads and catalogs CDR3 proteins one per entry, DNA excluded. This sample's clone table lists about 50,000 distinct CDR3 sequences. The material sequenced was naive CXCR3+ CD8+ T cells from blood. The subset: CD45RO-CCR7+CD27+CD95- naive CD8+ T cells expressing CXCR3 (TNR3+). The receptors were gathered from a human donor in good health. Some clones in this sample may be carry-over from other donors' samples.

This chain connects TRBV2 to TRBJ1-5. Germline V CDR1 and CDR2: SNHLY, FYNNEI. There are 13 residues in the CDR3. This CDR3 is CASSAGHNQPQHF.

CDR3 in amino acids: CASSRSAGEAYNEQFF. V usage is TRBV18 and J usage is TRBJ2-1; TCRdb picks TRBD2, but there is no DNA to check that call. Germline CDR1 is KGHSH and CDR2 is LQKENI. This CDR3 comprises 16 residues.

The CDR3 sequence: CAISESGGAPVGEKLFF. The chain is built from TRBV10-3 and TRBJ1-4; TCRdb outputs TRBD1, but without DNA this stays unchecked. The CDR3 contains 17 residues. Germline CDR1 reads ENHRY; CDR2 reads SYGVKD.

The chain is built from TRBV12-3 or TRBV12-4 and TRBJ2-1; with no DNA, the TCRdb D assignment of TRBD2 cannot be verified. The CDR3 runs to 15 residues. This CDR3 is CASSQLTSHHDEQFF.

V gene TRBV20-1 combines with J gene TRBJ2-3. Germline loops: CDR1 DFQATT, CDR2 SNEGSKA (reference sequence). The CDR3 runs 11 residues. The CDR3 loop reads CSARGGDTQYF.

This chain links TRBV7-8 with TRBJ2-5; no DNA is available, so the TRBD2 call from TCRdb remains unchecked. The V gene's germline CDR1 is SGHVS and CDR2 FQNEAQ. This CDR3 has 17 residues. The CDR3 region is CASSSLGWSGDQETQYF. The full variable domain, its missing parts supplied by reference TRBV7-8 and TRBJ2-5, is GAGVSQSPRYKVAKRGQDVALRCDPISGHVSLFWYQQALGQGPEFLTYFQNEAQLDKSGLPSDRFFAERPEGSVSTLKIQRTQQEDSAVYLCASSSLGWSGDQETQYFGPGTRLLVL.

V is TRBV29-1 and J is TRBJ2-7. CDR3 length: 13 residues. Per germline, CDR1 SQVTM and CDR2 ANQGSEA. CDR3 sequence reads: CSVGSVSSYEQYF.

The genes are TRBV29-1 and TRBJ2-7. The CDR3 runs 14 residues. From germline, CDR1 is SQVTM and CDR2 ANQGSEA. CDR3 region: CSVRSGGLAYEQYF.

This chain links TRBV18 with TRBJ2-1; TCRdb gives TRBD2 as the D gene, but with no DNA this cannot be confirmed. CDR1 and CDR2 (germline): KGHSH, LQKENI. This CDR3 has 15 residues. CDR3 sequence reads: CASSPPSGGPNEQFF.

The chain has TRBV11-2 and TRBJ2-6; TCRdb picks TRBD1, but there is no DNA to check that call. Germline values: CDR1 SGHAT, CDR2 FQNNGV. This CDR3 contains 15 residues. The CDR3 reads CASSYPGGGANVLTF. The full variable domain, rest sourced from reference TRBV11-2 and TRBJ2-6, is EAGVAQSPRYKIIEKRQSVAFWCNPISGHATLYWYQQILGQGPKLLIQFQNNGVVDDSQLPKDRFSAERLKGVDSTLKIQPAKLEDSAVYLCASSYPGGGANVLTFGAGSRLTVL.

The chain has TRBV4-2 and TRBJ2-3; the TCRdb D gene call, TRBD2, has no DNA to confirm it. Germline-derived CDR1 and CDR2 are LGHNA and YNFKEQ. CDR3 length equals 14 residues. CDR3 in amino acids: CASSPYQDSDTQYF.

The chain combines TRBV4-2 with TRBJ2-7; TCRdb picks TRBD1, but there is no DNA to check that call. This CDR3 comprises 17 residues. In germline, CDR1 is LGHNA, CDR2 YNFKEQ. The CDR3 sequence is CASSQDLWDREGYEQYF.

V and J are TRBV7-9 and TRBJ2-1; TCRdb returns TRBD1, unconfirmable since there is no DNA. The germline CDR1 and CDR2 sequences are SEHNR and FQNEAQ (reference sequence). The CDR3 is 14 residues long. The CDR3 spells CASSTLGQAVEQFF.

The chain uses TRBV28 and TRBJ1-3; TCRdb's D gene call, TRBD1, goes unchecked for lack of DNA. Germline values: CDR1 MDHEN, CDR2 SYDVKM. The length of the CDR3 is 19 residues. Here the CDR3 reads CASRSYRATGPNSGNTIYF. Full variable domain (missing parts from reference TRBV28 and TRBJ1-3): DVKVTQSSRYLVKRTGEKVFLECVQDMDHENMFWYRQDPGLGLRLIYFSYDVKMKEKGDIPEGYSVSREKKERFSLILESASTNQTSMYLCASRSYRATGPNSGNTIYFGEGSWLTVV.

The CDR3 is CASTTAAYEQYF. This chain uses TRBV2 with TRBJ2-7. The CDR3 runs to 12 residues. Germline lookup yields CDR1 SNHLY and CDR2 FYNNEI.

The chain combines TRBV28 with TRBJ2-7; the TCRdb D gene call, TRBD1, has no DNA to confirm it. CDR1 is MDHEN and CDR2 is SYDVKM in the germline V gene. The CDR3 covers 14 residues. The CDR3 protein is CASTGTELTYEQYF.

V usage is TRBV13 and J usage is TRBJ1-1; TCRdb's D call of TRBD1 is untestable without DNA. CDR1 PRHDT and CDR2 FYEKMQ come from the germline V gene (reference sequence). The CDR3 has 13 residues. CDR3 in amino acids: CASSLGQGMEAFF.

The V call is TRBV11-1, the J call TRBJ2-7; TCRdb proposes TRBD1, but this gene call is untestable without DNA. The germline V gene encodes CDR1 SGHAT and CDR2 FQDESV (reference sequence). The CDR3 loop spans 13 amino acids. CDR3 protein: CASGDSYSYEQYF.

The chain links TRBV11-2 to TRBJ2-5; the TRBD2 assignment by TCRdb is unverifiable without DNA. Germline lookup yields CDR1 SGHAT and CDR2 FQNNGV. The CDR3 sequence is 17 residues long. The CDR3 is CASRKAGLSNRGETQYF.

V usage is TRBV20-1 and J usage is TRBJ2-1; no DNA is available, so the TRBD2 call from TCRdb remains unchecked. The germline CDR1 and CDR2 sequences are DFQATT and SNEGSKA (reference sequence). The CDR3 sequence is 13 residues long. The CDR3 is CSARAGGPVEQFF.

The chain uses TRBV20-1 and TRBJ2-1; absent DNA, TCRdb's TRBD2 call cannot be checked. This CDR3 has 15 residues. Per germline, CDR1 DFQATT and CDR2 SNEGSKA (reference sequence). CDR3 residues: CSARPWSGGFDEQFF.